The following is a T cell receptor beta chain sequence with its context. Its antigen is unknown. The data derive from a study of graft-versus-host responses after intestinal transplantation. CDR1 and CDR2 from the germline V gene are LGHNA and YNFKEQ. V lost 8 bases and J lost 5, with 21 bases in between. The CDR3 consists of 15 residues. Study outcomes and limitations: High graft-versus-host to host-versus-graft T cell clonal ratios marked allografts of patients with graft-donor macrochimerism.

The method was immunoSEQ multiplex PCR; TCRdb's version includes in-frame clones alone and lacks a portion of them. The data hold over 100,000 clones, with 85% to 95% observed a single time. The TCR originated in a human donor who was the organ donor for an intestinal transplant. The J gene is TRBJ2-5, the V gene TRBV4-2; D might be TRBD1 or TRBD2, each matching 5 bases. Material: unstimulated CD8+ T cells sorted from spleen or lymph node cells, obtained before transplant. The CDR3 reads CASGGFLEGWETQYF. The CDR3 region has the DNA TGTGCCAGCGGGGGTTTTCTTGAGGGCTGGGAGACCCAGTACTTC.